These T cell receptor beta chains were read from a single sample in a study of breast tumors, draining lymph nodes, adjacent tissues. TCRdb reprocessed the multiplex PCR reads with MiXCR, giving one entry per CDR3 protein. The sample lists 150,000 to 200,000 distinct CDR3 sequences, approximately 30% occurring once. The sequencing sample was made of axillary lymph node tissue. The receptors originated from a female donor with breast cancer. Some clones in this sample may be carry-over from other donors' samples. Each CDR3 is given with its conserved first and last residue. A D gene is named only where the DNA matches it firmly. Clone size, where shown, is once, few, many, or a class for clones that have expanded.

V gene	CDR3 length	J gene	D gene	clone size	CDR3 protein	CDR3 DNA
TRBV24-1	19	TRBJ1-5	TRBD1	NA	CATSLRQGALTYSNQPQHF	TGTGCCACCAGCCTTAGACAGGGGGCGCTGACTTATAGCAATCAGCCCCAGCATTTT
TRBV19	17	TRBJ2-7	NA	many	CASSTSHRPLGNYEQYF	TGTGCCAGTAGTACCTCTCACCGACCCCTAGGGAACTACGAGCAGTACTTC
TRBV6-5	13	TRBJ1-5	NA	NA	CASSTTVNQPQRF	TGTGCCAGCAGTACGACAGTTAATCAGCCCCAGCGTTTT
TRBV6-1	13	TRBJ1-2	NA	many	CASSEDWGGGYTF	TGTGCCAGCAGTGAAGATTGGGGAGGAGGCTACACCTTC
TRBV12-3/TRBV12-4	15	TRBJ2-7	TRBD1	many	CASSSLGTGWDEQYF	TGTGCCAGCAGTTCCCTCGGGACAGGGTGGGACGAGCAGTACTTC
TRBV7-2	14	TRBJ2-2	TRBD1	many	CASSSGQHTGELFF	TGTGCCAGCAGCTCGGGACAGCACACCGGGGAGCTGTTTTTT
TRBV7-9	14	TRBJ2-5	NA	NA	CASSSLDGLETQYF	TGTGCCAGCAGCTCCCTGGACGGGTTAGAGACCCAGTACTTC
TRBV19	14	TRBJ1-2	NA	many	CASSIGRRGRPYTF	TGTGCCAGTAGTATTGGTAGGAGGGGCCGGCCCTACACCTTC
TRBV7-6	14	TRBJ1-3	NA	many	CASSLTESGNTIYF	TGTGCCAGCAGCTTGACAGAGTCAGGAAACACCATATATTTT
TRBV6-5	14	TRBJ1-5	NA	NA	CASSRRGVSFPQHF	TGTGCCAGCAGTAGGCGGGGGGTAAGTTTTCCCCAGCATTTT
TRBV29-1	13	TRBJ1-4	NA	NA	CSVTQGNTEKLFF	TGCAGCGTCACCCAGGGGAACACTGAAAAACTGTTTTTT
TRBV18	21	TRBJ2-2	TRBD2	NA	CASSPPGRLAELYRHTGELFF	TGTGCCAGCTCACCACCCGGTCGGCTAGCGGAGCTATATCGACACACCGGGGAGCTGTTTTTT
TRBV29-1	13	TRBJ2-1	NA	many	CSVIGQTWSEQFF	TGCAGCGTTATCGGACAGACGTGGTCTGAGCAGTTCTTC
TRBV7-2	14	TRBJ1-2	NA	many	CASSQTRGGYGYTF	TGTGCCAGCAGCCAAACTAGGGGGGGGTATGGCTACACCTTC
TRBV11-1	13	TRBJ1-1	NA	few	CASSLERGTEAFF	TGTGCCAGCAGCTTAGAGCGAGGGACTGAAGCTTTCTTT
TRBV7-8	12	TRBJ1-4	NA	many	CASSPGREKLFF	TGTGCCAGCTCACCAGGTCGGGAAAAACTGTTTTTT
TRBV11-3	13	TRBJ1-1	NA	few	CASSSNIRVEAFF	TGTGCCAGCAGCTCGAACATCAGGGTAGAAGCTTTCTTT
TRBV27	15	TRBJ2-7	TRBD2	NA	CACRGLAGGEYEQYF	TGTGCCTGCAGGGGACTAGCGGGGGGGGAGTACGAGCAGTACTTC
TRBV29-1	15	TRBJ1-1	NA	many	CSVKSRGGREVEAFF	TGCAGCGTTAAATCGAGGGGGGGACGGGAGGTGGAAGCTTTCTTT
TRBV24-1	18	TRBJ2-3	TRBD2	NA	CATSDSPRGRGVTDTQYF	TGTGCCACCAGTGATTCCCCCCGGGGGAGGGGAGTCACAGATACGCAGTATTTT
TRBV7-8	13	TRBJ2-5	NA	NA	CASSLDGKETQYF	TGTGCCAGCAGCTTAGATGGGAAAGAGACCCAGTACTTC
TRBV27	16	TRBJ2-3	TRBD2	few	CASRPGLAGEADTQYF	TGTGCCAGCAGGCCAGGACTAGCGGGAGAGGCGGATACGCAGTATTTT
TRBV7-9	18	TRBJ2-2	TRBD2	many	CASSLGLLAGATTGELFF	TGTGCCAGCAGCTTAGGACTTCTAGCGGGGGCAACCACCGGGGAGCTGTTTTTT
TRBV15	15	TRBJ1-1	NA	NA	CATSRDFTSYTEAFF	TGTGCCACCAGCAGAGATTTCACATCTTATACTGAAGCTTTCTTT
TRBV4-2	15	TRBJ2-6	NA	NA	CASEPEREGDNVLTF	TGTGCCAGCGAGCCAGAAAGGGAGGGGGACAACGTCCTGACTTTC
TRBV7-2	15	TRBJ2-7	TRBD1	many	CASSESGTGGYEQYF	TGTGCCAGCAGCGAATCCGGGACAGGGGGTTACGAGCAGTACTTC